The 31 T cell receptor beta chains listed next were all sequenced from one sample in a study of blood T cells in healthy people across ages. Alongside a J-beta primer mix, a sample-barcoded 5' primer served in a second PCR lasting about 7 to 11 cycles. Using its own MiXCR run on the 5' RACE reads, TCRdb lists one record per CDR3 protein. Of 550,000 to 650,000 distinct CDR3 sequences listed, about 28% are singletons. The source material was blood. These receptors all stem from a woman older than 75 in good health.

This clonotype was detected only once. Possible read error: a much larger clone is one base away. The chain is built from TRBV2 and TRBJ2-7, with D unresolved. CDR3 length: 14 amino acids. CDR1 is SNHLY and CDR2 is FYNNEI in the germline V gene. The CDR3 here is CASSVSPSSYGQYF. The CDR3 bases are TGTGCCAGCAGTGTTAGTCCAAGCTCCTACGGGCAGTACTTC. Complete variable domain (other parts from reference TRBV2 and TRBJ2-7): EPEVTQTPSHQVTQMGQEVILRCVPISNHLYFYWYRQILGQKVEFLVSFYNNEISEKSEIFDDQFSVERPDGSNFTLKIRSTKLEDSAMYFCASSVSPSSYGQYFGPGTRLTVT.

This clonotype was counted many times. The V and J genes are TRBV20-1 and TRBJ2-1; 8 bases align to TRBD2. CDR3 length: 14 amino acids. CDR1 DFQATT and CDR2 SNEGSKA come from the germline V gene (reference sequence). Losses at the gene ends were 1 base for V and 9 bases for J; bases not matched to a gene: 8. In DNA form, the CDR3 reads TGCAGTGCTAGAGCGGGGGGGCCTTCGGGTGAGCAGTTCTTC. Translated, it gives CSARAGGPSGEQFF.

This clonotype came up many times. The chain is built from TRBV6-2 or TRBV6-3 and TRBJ2-5; either TRBD1 or TRBD2 may fit D (5 bases each). The CDR3 covers 15 residues. Germline lookup yields CDR1 MNHEY and CDR2 SVGEGT. V shed 2 bases and J shed 2 bases, with 12 bases lying between them. DNA for the CDR3: TGTGCCAGCAGTTACGCCTGGGACCCTCAAGAGACCCAGTACTTC. It codes for CASSYAWDPQETQYF.

This clonotype has a count of ten or more. The rearrangement links TRBV7-2 to TRBJ2-4, with D perhaps matching TRBD2 (6 bases). The CDR3 runs to 14 residues. With 5 bases removed from V and 9 bases from J, the gap between germline ends came to 17 bases. Germline V gene sequence: CDR1 SGHTA, CDR2 FQGNSA. CDR3 amino acids: CASSPVPGVGIQYF. The CDR3 DNA reads as TGTGCCAGCAGCCCGGTACCGGGAGTCGGCATTCAGTACTTC.

This clonotype was seen repeatedly, ten times or more. This chain uses TRBV12-3 or TRBV12-4 with TRBJ1-2; 9 bases map to TRBD1. This CDR3 has 15 amino acids. V was pared by 6 bases and J by 8 bases, with 13 bases of the junction left unmatched. Here the CDR3 DNA reads TGTGCCAGCAGAGGTGGACAGGGGACCCTACGAGGCTACACCTTC. Translated: CASRGGQGTLRGYTF.

Remarks on this clonotype: At one of its ends the junction is not consistent with the germline gene, which may arise from a read error. This rearrangement joins TRBV30 to TRBJ2-6, with 7 positions matching TRBD1. Germline V lookup: CDR1 GTSNPN, CDR2 SVGIG (reference sequence). The CDR3 runs 15 residues. CDR3 DNA: TGTGCCTGGAGTAAAGGGGGCACTGGGGCCAACGTCCGGACTTTC. Translated, it gives CAWSKGGTGANVRTF.

The sample holds many counts of this clonotype. The V gene is TRBV27, the J gene TRBJ2-7; D gene uncertain. This CDR3 contains 12 residues. Germline lookup yields CDR1 MNHEY and CDR2 SMNVEV (reference sequence). V dropped 6 bases and J dropped 4 bases, with 10 bases sitting between them. The CDR3 protein is CASRSDGYEQYF. The CDR3 DNA is TGTGCCAGCAGATCGGACGGATACGAGCAGTACTTC.

The sample holds many counts of this clonotype. The CDR3 sequence is CASSFSQLGLGDTQYF. Here the CDR3 DNA reads TGTGCCAGCAGCTTTAGCCAGCTGGGCTTGGGAGATACGCAGTATTTT. J is TRBJ2-3 and V is TRBV7-9; D gene unclear. CDR3 length: 16 amino acids. Between the trimmed V and J ends, which lost 3 bases and 5 bases, there was a span of 18 bases. CDR1 is SEHNR, CDR2 FQNEAQ, per germline (reference sequence).

J is TRBJ2-2 and V is TRBV20-1; D is unresolved. V shed 1 base and J shed 4 bases, with 13 bases lying between them. The CDR3 length is 15 residues. Germline loops: CDR1 DFQATT, CDR2 SNEGSKA (reference sequence). The CDR3 is CSARGDSLSTGELFF. The CDR3 DNA reads as TGCAGTGCTAGAGGAGACTCTTTAAGCACCGGGGAGCTGTTTTTT.

The table lists this clonotype with a few counts. The V gene is TRBV29-1, the J gene TRBJ2-3; weak D call: TRBD2 (5 bases). V was pared by 2 bases and J by 6 bases, with 18 bases between. Per the germline V gene, CDR1 is SQVTM and CDR2 is ANQGSEA. The CDR3 consists of 15 residues. The CDR3 sequence: CSVERVGAIVDTQYF. As DNA, the CDR3 is TGCAGCGTTGAAAGAGTGGGAGCGATTGTTGATACGCAGTATTTT.

This clonotype was found many times. The genes are TRBV28 and TRBJ1-6, with D tentatively TRBD1 (6 bases). CDR1 MDHEN and CDR2 SYDVKM come from the germline V gene. V was trimmed by 5 bases and J by 10 bases, leaving 18 bases between them. The CDR3 runs to 15 residues. The CDR3 nucleotides read TGTGCCAGCAGTCCCGGCGCCCGGGGGCGATCACCCCTCCACTTT. The encoded protein is CASSPGARGRSPLHF.

This clonotype was seen many times. The CDR3 nucleotides read TGTGCCAGCAGCGTTGCCGGGACAGGGGGCGCCTCCTCCTACGAGCAGTACTTC. Residues: CASSVAGTGGASSYEQYF. The V and J genes are TRBV5-8 and TRBJ2-7; 12 positions agree with TRBD1. Germline CDR1 SGHTS, CDR2 YDEGEE. J was trimmed by 0 bases and V by 4 bases; bases with no gene match: 11. The length of the CDR3 is 18 residues.

Remarks on this clonotype: A read error may be the cause here, since a much bigger clone is one base away. CDR3 in amino acids: CASSPYGETRVRETQYF. DNA of the CDR3: TGTGCCAGCAGCCCGTACGGGGAGACTAGAGTACGGGAGACCCAGTACTTC. This chain connects TRBV3-1 to TRBJ2-5; TRBD2 is a possible D gene (6 bases). CDR3 size: 17 residues. Germline CDR1 reads LGHDT; CDR2 reads YNNKEL (reference sequence). V lost 4 bases and J lost 5, with 23 bases in between.

In the case of this clonotype: Relative to the germline gene, one junction end is altered; a read error may explain this. The J gene is TRBJ1-6, the V gene TRBV9, with TRBD1 matching 8 bases. Germline CDR1 reads SGDLS; CDR2 reads YYNGEE. The CDR3 contains 14 residues. Here the CDR3 DNA reads TGTGCCAGCAGCTACGACAGGGGTGGTTCACCCCCCCACTTT. This gives the protein CASSYDRGGSPPHF.

About this clonotype itself: One base away lies a much larger clone, so this may be a sequencing read error. CDR3 residues: CASSFGLDGYEQYF. CDR3 coding DNA: TGTGCCAGCAGCTTCGGCCTCGACGGGTACGAGCAGTACTTC. The chain recombines TRBV13 with TRBJ2-7; D remains unclear. Germline CDR1 PRHDT, CDR2 FYEKMQ (reference sequence). This CDR3 spans 14 amino acids. Trimming left V 3 bases short and J 4 bases short, with 13 bases between.

The chain employs TRBV5-1 and TRBJ1-1; D not resolved. Germline values: CDR1 SGHRS, CDR2 YFSETQ. The V end lost 2 bases, the J end lost 0 bases, and 14 bases lay between the germline ends. This CDR3 has 16 residues. The CDR3 spells CASSFSAGGVNTEAFF. The CDR3 nucleotides are TGCGCCAGCAGCTTTAGCGCGGGCGGGGTGAACACTGAAGCTTTCTTT. Full variable domain (rest looked up from reference TRBV5-1 and TRBJ1-1): KAGVTQTPRYLIKTRGQQVTLSCSPISGHRSVSWYQQTPGQGLQFLFEYFSETQRNKGNFPGRFSGRQFSNSRSEMNVSTLELGDSALYLCASSFSAGGVNTEAFFGQGTRLTVV.

This clonotype was seen ten or more times. The V and J genes are TRBV7-2 and TRBJ1-5; 7 nucleotides match TRBD1. The CDR3 loop spans 15 amino acids. V shed 5 bases, J shed 5 bases, and the junction held 9 bases outside the gene matches. Germline V gives CDR1 SGHTA, CDR2 FQGNSA. The CDR3 region is CASSTRQGTDQPQHF. Here the CDR3 DNA reads TGTGCCAGCAGCACCAGACAGGGTACGGATCAGCCCCAGCATTTT.

This chain uses TRBV24-1 with TRBJ1-2, with a tentative D call TRBD1 (5 bases). CDR1 is KGHDR and CDR2 is SFDVKD in the germline V gene. The CDR3 spans 14 residues. V lost 8 bases and J 6 bases, leaving 18 bases between the germline ends. CDR3 sequence: CATTNDPGIDGYTF. CDR3 coding DNA: TGTGCCACCACCAACGATCCAGGGATTGATGGCTACACCTTC.

This sequence joins TRBV20-1 and TRBJ2-7; TRBD1 is a possible D gene (6 bases). Trimming removed 5 bases at V and 0 bases at J, with 14 bases between. CDR3 length: 14 amino acids. CDR1 and CDR2 from the germline V gene are DFQATT and SNEGSKA (reference sequence). The DNA for the CDR3 is TGCAGTGCTGTAAGACAGGCAAGCTCCTACGAGCAGTACTTC. Protein: CSAVRQASSYEQYF.

In this sample, this clonotype turned up many times. The chain joins TRBV20-1 to TRBJ2-5; 7 bases are shared with TRBD1. This CDR3 comprises 14 residues. Per the germline V gene, CDR1 is DFQATT and CDR2 is SNEGSKA (reference sequence). With 3 bases clipped from V and 1 base from J, the junction kept 5 bases outside the gene matches. CDR3 amino acids: CSARRDRVQETQYF. In DNA form, the CDR3 reads TGCAGTGCTAGGAGAGACAGGGTCCAAGAGACCCAGTACTTC.

As concerns this clonotype: It may be a read error: a sequence one base away is much more abundant. The chain recombines TRBV24-1 with TRBJ2-7; TRBD2 might be the D (6 bases). Germline values: CDR1 KGHDR, CDR2 SFDVKD. The V gene lost 10 bases and the J gene lost 7 bases, with 19 bases spanning the gap. The CDR3 covers 13 residues. CDR3 sequence reads: CATGGLGYNEQYF. DNA of the CDR3: TGTGCCACGGGGGGATTGGGCTACAATGAGCAGTACTTC.

Ten or more counts support this clonotype. This chain joins TRBV4-2 and TRBJ2-5; 9 nucleotides match TRBD1. The V gene's germline CDR1 is LGHNA and CDR2 YNFKEQ. V lost 4 bases, J lost 3 bases, and 0 bases stayed unmatched. The length of the CDR3 is 13 residues. CDR3 sequence reads: CASSRDREETQYF. The CDR3 DNA follows: TGTGCCAGCAGCCGGGACAGGGAAGAGACCCAGTACTTC.

This clonotype was counted between two and nine times. The V gene is TRBV12-3 or TRBV12-4, the J gene TRBJ1-3; no firm D call. The CDR3 loop spans 10 amino acids. V lost 9 bases and J 7 bases, leaving 7 bases between the germline ends. CDR3 nucleotides: TGTGCCAGGGAGAGGAACACCATATATTTT. This sequence encodes CARERNTIYF.

In this sample, this clonotype turned up many times. The V and J genes are TRBV28 and TRBJ2-7; tentatively, D is TRBD2 (5 bases). Germline CDR1 and CDR2: MDHEN and SYDVKM. Trimming removed 5 bases from V and 2 bases from J, with 19 bases in between. The CDR3 sequence is 16 residues long. Written as DNA, the CDR3 is TGTGCCAGCAGTAAGGCCGGGGTAACCTTAACCTACGAGCAGTACTTC. Protein sequence: CASSKAGVTLTYEQYF.

Note on this clonotype: With a much larger clone just one base away, this may be a read error. The chain is built from TRBV7-6 and TRBJ2-3; no reliable D call. Germline-derived CDR1 and CDR2 are SGHVS and FNYEAQ. The CDR3 is 14 amino acids. V was trimmed by 7 bases and J by 6 bases, leaving 17 bases between them. The CDR3 is CASNPHEVSDTQYF. In DNA form, the CDR3 reads TGTGCCAGCAACCCTCACGAGGTTTCGGATACGCAGTATTTT. Full variable domain (remainder filled in from reference TRBV7-6 and TRBJ2-3): GAGVSQSPRYKVTKRGQDVALRCDPISGHVSLYWYRQALGQGPEFLTYFNYEAQQDKSGLPNDRFSAERPEGSISTLTIQRTEQRDSAMYRCASNPHEVSDTQYFGPGTRLTVL.

Concerning this clonotype: Given a much more abundant clone one base away, this may be a read error. The V gene is TRBV7-2, the J gene TRBJ2-2; no reliable D call. The CDR3 covers 12 residues. Germline CDR1 is SGHTA and CDR2 is FQGNSA. Written as DNA, the CDR3 is TGTGCCGGCAGCTTATTCACCGGGGAGCTGTTTTTT. It codes for CAGSLFTGELFF.

About this clonotype itself: The junction does not match germline at one end; this may be a read error. The gene calls are TRBV12-3 or TRBV12-4 and TRBJ2-1; 13 bases align to TRBD2. The CDR3 has 18 residues. The DNA of the CDR3 is TGTGGCAGCAGTTTATTTCCGGGACTAGCGGGGCCCTACAATGAGCAGTTCTTC. Protein sequence: CGSSLFPGLAGPYNEQFF.

This rearrangement joins TRBV20-1 to TRBJ2-1; D remains unclear. Looked up from germline, CDR1 is DFQATT and CDR2 is SNEGSKA (reference sequence). Trimming pared 3 bases from V and 8 bases from J, leaving 20 bases between. The CDR3 runs 15 residues. The chain's CDR3 is CSARDLGRLTDEQFF. CDR3 in DNA: TGCAGTGCTAGGGATCTCGGACGCCTCACGGATGAGCAGTTCTTC.

The V gene is TRBV7-2, the J gene TRBJ1-6; the D is unclear. V dropped 4 bases and J dropped 8 bases, with 15 bases sitting between them. This CDR3 has 15 amino acids. Germline V CDR1 and CDR2: SGHTA, FQGNSA. The CDR3 loop is CASSSPPSGYSPLHF. The CDR3 DNA reads TGTGCCAGCAGCTCCCCCCCGAGCGGGTATTCACCCCTCCACTTT.

This sequence joins TRBV20-1 and TRBJ1-5; tentatively, D is TRBD1 (6 bases). CDR1 and CDR2 from the germline V gene are DFQATT and SNEGSKA (reference sequence). Trimming stripped 0 bases from V and 2 bases from J, with 26 bases between. The length of the CDR3 is 20 residues. In DNA form, the CDR3 reads TGCAGTGCTAGAGACGGGGGCCCATCCCGGTACTCTCATGGCAATCAGCCCCAGCATTTT. Translated: CSARDGGPSRYSHGNQPQHF.

This clonotype has a count of ten or more. The chain is built from TRBV4-3 and TRBJ2-1; the match to TRBD2 covers 14 bases. Germline-derived CDR1 and CDR2 are LGHNA and YSLEER. With V trimmed by 4 bases and J by 7 bases, 3 bases remained unmatched. The CDR3 is made up of 15 amino acids. CDR3 in amino acids: CASSRGLAGENEQFF. Here the CDR3 DNA reads TGCGCCAGCAGCCGGGGACTAGCGGGGGAGAATGAGCAGTTCTTC.